This T cell receptor (beta chain) was obtained from a study of cytomegalovirus exposure and HLA in healthy donors. Study at large: Caucasian-associated ancestry cluster membership applied to about 77% of a few hundred genotyped donors.

Findings of the study overall: The study had only CMV serostatus as immune exposure information. The majority of TCR sequences were rare, yet some public TCRs appeared in many donors.

This cohort consisted of healthy bone marrow donors. As to this clone: Its cognate antigen is unknown.

PCR primers comprised 60 Vbeta and 13 Jbeta primers. Data came from immunoSEQ multiplex PCR; TCRdb stores just in-frame clones and leaves some out. The profile shows fewer than 150,000 clones, around 77% of them singletons. Germline trimming cut 3 bases from V and 4 bases from J; bases unmatched to any gene: 6. Looked up from germline, CDR1 is SGHKS and CDR2 is YYEKEE (reference sequence). The CDR3 is made up of 16 amino acids. This TCR came from a woman in her 30s in good health and CMV-seropositive. The sequencing sample was made of PBMCs. The gene calls are TRBV5-5 and TRBJ2-3; 12 bases are a match to TRBD2. The CDR3 loop is CASSWRTSGIADTQYF. The CDR3 DNA reads as TGTGCCAGCAGCTGGAGGACTAGCGGGATCGCAGATACGCAGTATTTT.